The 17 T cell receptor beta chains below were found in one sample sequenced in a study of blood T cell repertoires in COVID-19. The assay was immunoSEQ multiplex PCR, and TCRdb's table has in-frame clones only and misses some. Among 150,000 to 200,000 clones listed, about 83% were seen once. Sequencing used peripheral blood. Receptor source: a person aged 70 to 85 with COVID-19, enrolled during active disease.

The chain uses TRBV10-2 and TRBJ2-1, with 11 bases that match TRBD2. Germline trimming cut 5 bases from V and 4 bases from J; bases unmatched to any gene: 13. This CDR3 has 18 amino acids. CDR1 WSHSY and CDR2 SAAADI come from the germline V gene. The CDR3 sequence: CASSLGLPGLAVYNEQFF. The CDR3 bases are TGCGCCAGCAGTCTGGGCCTTCCGGGACTAGCGGTTTACAATGAGCAGTTCTTC.

The CDR3 coding sequence is TGTGCCAGCAGTGAAGCGCTTCGTGTCGGGACTAGCGGGAGCATTACGTACGAGCAGTACTTC. Translating gives CASSEALRVGTSGSITYEQYF. V usage is TRBV2 and J usage is TRBJ2-7, with 14 bases lining up with TRBD2. With V trimmed by 0 bases and J by 4 bases, 17 bases remained unmatched. The germline V gene has CDR1 SNHLY and CDR2 FYNNEI. The length of the CDR3 is 21 residues.

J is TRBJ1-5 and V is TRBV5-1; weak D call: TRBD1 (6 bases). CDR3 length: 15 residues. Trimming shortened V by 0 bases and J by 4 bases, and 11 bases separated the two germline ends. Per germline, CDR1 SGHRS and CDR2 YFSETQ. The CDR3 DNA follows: TGCGCCAGCAGCTTGGCGGGGGGCTGGAATCAGCCCCAGCATTTT. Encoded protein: CASSLAGGWNQPQHF. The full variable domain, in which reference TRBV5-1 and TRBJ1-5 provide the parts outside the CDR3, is KAGVTQTPRYLIKTRGQQVTLSCSPISGHRSVSWYQQTPGQGLQFLFEYFSETQRNKGNFPGRFSGRQFSNSRSEMNVSTLELGDSALYLCASSLAGGWNQPQHFGDGTRLSIL.

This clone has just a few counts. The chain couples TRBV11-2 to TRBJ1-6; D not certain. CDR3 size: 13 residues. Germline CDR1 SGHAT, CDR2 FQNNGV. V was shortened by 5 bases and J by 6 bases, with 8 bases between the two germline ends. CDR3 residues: CASSPPGNSPLHF. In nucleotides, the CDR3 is TGTGCCAGCAGCCCGCCCGGTAATTCACCCCTCCACTTT.

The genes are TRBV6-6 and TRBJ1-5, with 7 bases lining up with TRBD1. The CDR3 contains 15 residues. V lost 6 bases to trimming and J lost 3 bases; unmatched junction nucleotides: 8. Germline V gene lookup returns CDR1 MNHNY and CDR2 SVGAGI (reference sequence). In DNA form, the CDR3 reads TGTGCCAGCAGCACCGGAGACAGGGTCAATCAGCCCCAGCATTTT. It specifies CASSTGDRVNQPQHF.

CDR3 sequence reads: CASSVGGAGANVLTF. For the CDR3, the DNA is TGTGCCAGTAGCGTCGGGGGAGCAGGGGCCAACGTCCTGACTTTC. The J gene is TRBJ2-6, the V gene TRBV19; the D gene is possibly TRBD2 (6 bases). V lost 6 bases and J lost 4, with 13 bases in between. This CDR3 comprises 15 residues. Germline V lookup: CDR1 LNHDA, CDR2 SQIVND (reference sequence).

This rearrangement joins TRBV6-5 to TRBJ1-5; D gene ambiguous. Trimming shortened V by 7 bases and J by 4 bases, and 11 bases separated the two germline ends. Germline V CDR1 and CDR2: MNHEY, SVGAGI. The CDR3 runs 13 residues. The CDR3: CASILNRNQPQHF. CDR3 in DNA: TGTGCCAGCATCCTCAACCGGAATCAGCCCCAGCATTTT.

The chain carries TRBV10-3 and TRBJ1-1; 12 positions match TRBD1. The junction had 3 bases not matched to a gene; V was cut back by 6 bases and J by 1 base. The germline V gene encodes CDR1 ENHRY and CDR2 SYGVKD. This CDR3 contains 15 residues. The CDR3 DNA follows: TGTGCCATCAGGGGACAGGGGGCGGGGAACACTGAAGCTTTCTTT. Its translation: CAIRGQGAGNTEAFF.

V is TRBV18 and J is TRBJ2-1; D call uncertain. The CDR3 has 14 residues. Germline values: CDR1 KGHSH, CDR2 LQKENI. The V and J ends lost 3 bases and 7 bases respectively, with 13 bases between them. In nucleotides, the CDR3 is TGTGCCAGCTCACCGGCTGGTGAGGTAAATGAGCAGTTCTTC. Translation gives CASSPAGEVNEQFF.

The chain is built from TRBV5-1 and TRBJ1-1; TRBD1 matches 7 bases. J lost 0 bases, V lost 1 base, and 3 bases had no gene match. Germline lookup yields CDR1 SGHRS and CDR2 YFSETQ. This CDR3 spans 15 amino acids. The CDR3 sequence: CASSLIGQVNTEAFF. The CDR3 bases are TGCGCCAGCAGCTTGATAGGACAGGTGAACACTGAAGCTTTCTTT.

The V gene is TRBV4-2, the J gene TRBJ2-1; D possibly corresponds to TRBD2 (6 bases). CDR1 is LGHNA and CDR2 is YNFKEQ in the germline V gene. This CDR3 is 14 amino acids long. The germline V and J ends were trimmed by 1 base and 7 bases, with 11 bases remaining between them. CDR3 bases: TGTGCCAGCAGCCAAGGGGGACTCCTTAATGAGCAGTTCTTC. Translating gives CASSQGGLLNEQFF.

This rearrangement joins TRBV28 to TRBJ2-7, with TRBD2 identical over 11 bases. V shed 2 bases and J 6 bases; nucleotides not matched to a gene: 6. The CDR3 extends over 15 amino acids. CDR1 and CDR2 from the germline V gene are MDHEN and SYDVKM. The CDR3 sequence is CASSLTTSGSGEQYF. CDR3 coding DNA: TGTGCCAGCAGTTTAACCACTAGCGGGAGTGGCGAGCAGTACTTC. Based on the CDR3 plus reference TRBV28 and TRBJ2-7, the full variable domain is DVKVTQSSRYLVKRTGEKVFLECVQDMDHENMFWYRQDPGLGLRLIYFSYDVKMKEKGDIPEGYSVSREKKERFSLILESASTNQTSMYLCASSLTTSGSGEQYFGPGTRLTVT.

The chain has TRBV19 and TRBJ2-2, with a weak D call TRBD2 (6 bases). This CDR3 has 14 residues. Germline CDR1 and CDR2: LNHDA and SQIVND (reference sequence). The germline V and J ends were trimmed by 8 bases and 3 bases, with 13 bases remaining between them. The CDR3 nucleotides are TGTGCCAGTCGTCCGGCGGGGCACACCGGGGAGCTGTTTTTT. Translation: CASRPAGHTGELFF.

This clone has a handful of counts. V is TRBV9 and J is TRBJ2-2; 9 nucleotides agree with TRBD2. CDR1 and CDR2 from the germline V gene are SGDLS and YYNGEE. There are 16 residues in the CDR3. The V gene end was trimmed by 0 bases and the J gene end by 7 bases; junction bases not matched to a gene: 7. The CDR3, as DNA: TGTGCCAGCAGCGTAGGGGGCGGGGGGGCCTTCGGGGAGCTGTTTTTT. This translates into CASSVGGGGAFGELFF.

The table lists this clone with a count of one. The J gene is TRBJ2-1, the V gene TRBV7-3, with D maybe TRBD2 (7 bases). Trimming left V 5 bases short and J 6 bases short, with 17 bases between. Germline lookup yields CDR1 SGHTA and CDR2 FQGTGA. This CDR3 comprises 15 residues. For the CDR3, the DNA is TGTGCCAGCAGCCAGACGGGGGGCGAAACCAATGAGCAGTTCTTC. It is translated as CASSQTGGETNEQFF.

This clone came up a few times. The CDR3 DNA follows: TGTGCCAGCAGTCCTTGGACTAGCGGGAGGGCCAAAACCGGGGAGCTGTTTTTT. It yields the protein CASSPWTSGRAKTGELFF. The chain couples TRBV27 to TRBJ2-2; 15 bases map to TRBD2. This CDR3 has 18 residues. Trimming took 5 bases from V and 5 from J; bases not matched to a gene: 9. Germline V gene data show CDR1 as MNHEY and CDR2 as SMNVEV (reference sequence).

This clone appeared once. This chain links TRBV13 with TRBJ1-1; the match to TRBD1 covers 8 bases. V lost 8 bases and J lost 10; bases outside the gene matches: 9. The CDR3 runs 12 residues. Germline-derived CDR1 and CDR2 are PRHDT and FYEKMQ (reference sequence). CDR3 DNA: TGTGCCAGCTTCCGACAGGGGCTAACAGCTTTCTTT. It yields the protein CASFRQGLTAFF. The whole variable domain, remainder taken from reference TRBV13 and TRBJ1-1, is AAGVIQSPRHLIKEKRETATLKCYPIPRHDTVYWYQQGPGQDPQFLISFYEKMQSDKGSIPDRFSAQQFSDYHSELNMSSLELGDSALYFCASFRQGLTAFFGQGTRLTVV.